This is a list of T cell receptor beta chains from one sample in a study of T cells in Graves' hyperthyroidism and ophthalmopathy. From the multiplex PCR reads, TCRdb called clonotypes with MiXCR, one entry per CDR3 protein. The repertoire holds fewer than 350,000 distinct CDR3 sequences, with 15% to 20% as singletons. The source material was blood. Receptors originate from a woman between 45 and 60 years old with Graves' hyperthyroidism. Each CDR3 is given with its conserved first and last residue. A D gene is named only where the DNA matches it firmly. Clone size is stated in some rows and not others, as once, few, many or a class when expanded.

j_call | clone_size | v_call | d_call | cdr3_nt | cdr3_aa
TRBJ2-1 | NA | TRBV11-2 | NA | TGTGCCAGCAGTAAATTAGGGGGAAATGAGCAGTTCTTC | CASSKLGGNEQFF
TRBJ2-2 | few | TRBV10-1 | NA | TGCGCCAGCAGTCGAGGAACGAACACCGGGGAGCTGTTTTTT | CASSRGTNTGELFF
TRBJ2-1 | NA | TRBV4-1 | TRBD2 | TGCGCCAGCAGCCAGCAGGGACTACCGAGCTCCTACAATGAGCAGTTCTTC | CASSQQGLPSSYNEQFF
TRBJ2-2 | few | TRBV19 | TRBD2 | TGTGCCAGTAGTTCAGGGACCAGCGGGAGTAGCACCGGGGAGCTGTTTTTT | CASSSGTSGSSTGELFF
TRBJ1-6 | many | TRBV7-2 | NA | TGTGCCAGCAGCACGCGAAAACGGCTGGAAATTTCACCCCTCCACTTT | CASSTRKRLEISPLHF
TRBJ2-7 | NA | TRBV2 | NA | TGTGCCAGCAGTGAAAGGGCACCCCCTTTTTACGAGCAGTACTTC | CASSERAPPFYEQYF
TRBJ2-7 | NA | TRBV10-3 | NA | TGTGCCATCAGTGAGTCCCTACAGAACTACGAGCAGTACTTC | CAISESLQNYEQYF
TRBJ1-2 | few | TRBV15 | NA | TGTGCCACCAGCAGAGACAGTGCCCTCTATGGCTACACCTTC | CATSRDSALYGYTF
TRBJ1-1 | many | TRBV7-3 | TRBD1 | TGTGCCAGCAGCACCGGACAGGGCCTGAACACTGAAGCTTTCTTT | CASSTGQGLNTEAFF
TRBJ2-7 | many | TRBV7-2 | NA | TGTGCCAGCAGCTTGGACCGGATAGGCGAGCAGTACTTC | CASSLDRIGEQYF
TRBJ2-4 | NA | TRBV12-5 | TRBD1 | TGTGCTAGTGGTTTGTACAAACAGGGGGCGAGAGACATTCAGTACTTC | CASGLYKQGARDIQYF
TRBJ2-3 | NA | TRBV5-6 | NA | TGTGCCAGCAGCTTGGGGTTGCTGGGCACAGATACGCAGTATTTT | CASSLGLLGTDTQYF
TRBJ2-5 | NA | TRBV7-9 | NA | TGTGCCAGCAGATTAACCAGGGAAGAAGAGACCCAGTACTTC | CASRLTREEETQYF
TRBJ1-4 | many | TRBV20-1 | TRBD1 | TGCAGTGCCAAGGCGCCCGGGACAGGGATCGAAAAACTGTTTTTT | CSAKAPGTGIEKLFF
TRBJ2-2 | NA | TRBV6-5 | NA | TGTGCCAGCAGTTACTCGTCCCAAGGGGGTACCGGGGAGCTGTTTTTT | CASSYSSQGGTGELFF
TRBJ1-3 | many | TRBV3-1 | NA | TGTGCCAGCAGCCAAGATCTCAGGGGCGGAAACACCATATATTTT | CASSQDLRGGNTIYF
TRBJ2-3 | many | TRBV6-1 | NA | TGTGCCAGCAGTGAAGCAGGGAGCACAGATACGCAGTATTTT | CASSEAGSTDTQYF
TRBJ2-2 | few | TRBV20-1 | TRBD2 | TGCAGTGCTAGCCCCGGGAGGGCAAGCTCGAACACCGGGGAGCTGTTTTTT | CSASPGRASSNTGELFF
TRBJ2-7 | many | TRBV3-1 | NA | TGTGCCAGCAGCCCCCTTGGGGGGGACACAGAGCAGTACTTC | CASSPLGGDTEQYF
TRBJ2-2 | few | TRBV20-1 | NA | TGCAGTGCTAGCCGTCTCGGAACCGGGGAGCTGTTTTTT | CSASRLGTGELFF